This TCR beta chain originates from a study of T cells in Graves' hyperthyroidism and ophthalmopathy. Using RNA transcripts as the source, TCR beta CDR3 regions were amplified. The primer set for the first-round RT-PCR of the TCR CDR3 was HTBI. One entry per CDR3 protein, called by TCRdb with MiXCR from the multiplex PCR reads. The table includes 550,000 to 800,000 distinct CDR3 sequences, about 17% detected once. Study-wide findings and caveats: A model of 13 V-J pairs discriminated ophthalmopathy from stable hyperthyroidism.

The CDR3 totals 12 residues. Germline values: CDR1 DFQATT, CDR2 SNEGSKA (reference sequence). V lost 4 bases and J 9 bases, leaving 13 bases between the germline ends. This clonotype was counted between two and nine times. Its antigen is unidentified. The definition of stable Graves' hyperthyroidism was no ophthalmopathy progression within 18 months. Exclusions: uncontrolled infection, other autoimmune disease, pregnancy, lactation. PBMCs were derived from 9.5 to 10 ml fresh peripheral blood. This sequence originates from a young man with Graves' hyperthyroidism. The rearrangement links TRBV20-1 to TRBJ1-3; D gene ambiguous. Specimen: blood. The CDR3 DNA reads as TGCAGTGCTAAGGGCCTGGTCGGCACCATATATTTT. This encodes CSAKGLVGTIYF.